This T cell receptor (beta chain) was captured by sequencing in a study of response to subunit inactivated influenza vaccine. TCRdb re-analysed the RT-PCR reads in MiXCR, keeping a single row per CDR3 protein. Of about 540,000 distinct CDR3 sequences in the sample, 14% were seen once. A few counts support this clonotype. The V and J ends lost 1 base and 2 bases respectively, with 9 bases between them. CDR3 size: 15 residues. Germline CDR1 reads SGHRS; CDR2 reads YFSETQ. Sequences were derived from PBMCs from blood, sampled about 12 days after vaccination. The TCR sequence derives from a man aged 50 or older who received an inactivated influenza vaccine. The chain links TRBV5-1 to TRBJ2-2; D possibly corresponds to TRBD2 (6 bases). The CDR3 here is CASSLRLVNTGELFF. Here the CDR3 DNA reads TGCGCCAGCAGCTTGCGACTAGTTAACACCGGGGAGCTGTTTTTT.